The 28 T cell receptor beta chains below come from one sample, sequenced in a study of cytomegalovirus exposure and HLA in healthy donors. The study ran its PCR with 60 Vbeta and 13 Jbeta primers. Method: immunoSEQ multiplex PCR; TCRdb's copy keeps in-frame clones and lacks some. Of roughly 150,000 clones listed, nearly 80% were seen once; the top ten hold 14%. Input material: PBMCs. The receptors originated from a woman aged 35 to 49 in good health and CMV-seronegative.

V gene TRBV7-2 combines with J gene TRBJ2-5, with 10 nucleotides matching TRBD1. Looked up from germline, CDR1 is SGHTA and CDR2 is FQGNSA. This CDR3 has 15 amino acids. Trimming at V came to 5 bases and at J to 1 base, leaving 4 bases not matched to a gene. The CDR3 loop reads CASSGGQGLQETQYF. CDR3 DNA sequence: TGTGCCAGCAGCGGGGGACAGGGGCTCCAAGAGACCCAGTACTTC. The full variable domain, rest sourced from reference TRBV7-2 and TRBJ2-5, is GAGVSQSPSNKVTEKGKDVELRCDPISGHTALYWYRQSLGQGLEFLIYFQGNSAPDKSGLPSDRFSAERTGGSVSTLTIQRTQQEDSAVYLCASSGGQGLQETQYFGPGTRLLVL.

The V call is TRBV27, the J call TRBJ1-1; D might be TRBD1 (6 bases). CDR1 is MNHEY and CDR2 is SMNVEV in the germline V gene (reference sequence). The CDR3 is 13 amino acids. With 3 bases removed from V and 3 bases from J, the gap between germline ends came to 8 bases. CDR3 amino acids: CASSFSGDTEAFF. CDR3 bases: TGTGCCAGCAGTTTTTCAGGGGACACTGAAGCTTTCTTT.

The V call is TRBV19, the J call TRBJ1-5, with 9 bases that match TRBD1. Germline lookup yields CDR1 LNHDA and CDR2 SQIVND (reference sequence). This CDR3 spans 15 amino acids. Germline trimming cut 5 bases from V and 3 bases from J; bases unmatched to any gene: 5. CDR3 in DNA: TGTGCCAGTAGTGTTACAGGGGGCAACAATCAGCCCCAGCATTTT. Amino acid sequence: CASSVTGGNNQPQHF.

The V and J genes are TRBV4-1 and TRBJ2-5; TRBD1 matches 9 bases. J lost 0 bases, V lost 2 bases, and 10 bases had no gene match. Germline V CDR1 and CDR2: MGHRA, YSYEKL. The CDR3 is 18 residues long. DNA for the CDR3: TGCGCCAGCAGCCAAAACAACCGGGACAGGGCGGACCAAGAGACCCAGTACTTC. Translated: CASSQNNRDRADQETQYF.

V is TRBV10-1 and J is TRBJ1-2, with D unclear. Trimming left V 7 bases short and J 8 bases short, with 8 bases between. This CDR3 region has 10 residues. Germline CDR1 is WNHNN and CDR2 is SYGVQD (reference sequence). In DNA, the CDR3 is TGCGCCAGCACATTCGGGGGCTACACCTTC. Its protein product is CASTFGGYTF.

J is TRBJ2-3 and V is TRBV7-2; D is possibly TRBD2 (5 bases). Germline V gene data show CDR1 as SGHTA and CDR2 as FQGNSA. The CDR3 runs to 12 residues. V was cut by 5 bases and J by 8 bases, with 11 bases left in between. In nucleotides, the CDR3 is TGTGCCAGCAGCACTAGGGTGGGTACGCAGTATTTT. This sequence encodes CASSTRVGTQYF.

The sample holds a few counts of this clone. This chain links TRBV7-6 with TRBJ2-2; 7 bases are shared with TRBD1. This CDR3 is 17 amino acids long. Germline CDR1 reads SGHVS; CDR2 reads FNYEAQ. V was clipped by 5 bases and J by 1 base; unmatched bases: 10. CDR3 sequence reads: CASSPRGWTGNTGELFF. The CDR3, as DNA: TGTGCCAGCAGCCCCCGGGGCTGGACAGGGAACACCGGGGAGCTGTTTTTT.

The chain links TRBV28 to TRBJ1-1, with a tentative D call TRBD1 (6 bases). V dropped 4 bases and J dropped 0 bases, with 12 bases sitting between them. CDR3 length: 15 amino acids. Per the germline V gene, CDR1 is MDHEN and CDR2 is SYDVKM. CDR3 DNA: TGTGCCAGCAGTTGGTCTCAGGGGTTGAACACTGAAGCTTTCTTT. This codes for CASSWSQGLNTEAFF.

The chain uses TRBV5-1 and TRBJ1-2, with D maybe TRBD1 (6 bases). Germline V gene sequence: CDR1 SGHRS, CDR2 YFSETQ. CDR3 size: 14 residues. Trimming removed 0 bases from V and 6 bases from J, with 12 bases in between. The CDR3 nucleotides are TGCGCCAGCAGCTTGGACAGGGAGATTGATGGCTACACCTTC. This encodes CASSLDREIDGYTF.

This chain joins TRBV6-6 and TRBJ1-2; 7 positions agree with TRBD1. This CDR3 has 16 residues. Germline V gives CDR1 MNHNY, CDR2 SVGAGI (reference sequence). The J segment lost 8 bases and the V segment lost 0 bases, leaving 12 bases of the junction unmatched. This CDR3 reads CASSYSTGQRSEGYTF. CDR3 coding DNA: TGTGCCAGCAGTTACTCAACGGGACAGAGGTCTGAGGGCTACACCTTC.

This chain joins TRBV4-3 and TRBJ2-1; D remains ambiguous. The CDR3 consists of 16 residues. V lost 0 bases to trimming and J lost 8 bases, with 17 bases between them. Germline V CDR1 and CDR2: LGHNA, YSLEER. This CDR3 is CASSQDQATYPHEQFF. The CDR3 nucleotides read TGCGCCAGCAGCCAAGATCAGGCTACCTACCCCCATGAGCAGTTCTTC.

The V and J genes are TRBV28 and TRBJ2-7, with 8 positions matching TRBD2. This CDR3 is built from 14 residues. Germline CDR1 is MDHEN and CDR2 is SYDVKM. With 5 bases clipped from V and 7 bases from J, the junction kept 10 bases outside the gene matches. CDR3 nucleotide sequence: TGTGCCAGCAGTCGGCAAGCGGGAGATGAAGAGCAGTACTTC. Protein product: CASSRQAGDEEQYF.

This clone occurred a few times. The rearrangement uses TRBV18 and TRBJ2-3; D not certain. The CDR3 has 15 residues. From germline, CDR1 is KGHSH and CDR2 LQKENI. V lost 6 bases and J lost 2, with 15 bases in between. CDR3 sequence: CASSRRRSDTDTQYF. As DNA, the CDR3 is TGTGCCAGCTCTCGCCGGCGGTCGGACACAGATACGCAGTATTTT.

The chain couples TRBV5-5 to TRBJ2-7, with 7 positions matching TRBD1. V lost 4 bases and J lost 7; bases outside the gene matches: 8. Germline CDR1 is SGHKS and CDR2 is YYEKEE (reference sequence). The CDR3 totals 13 residues. CDR3 nucleotides: TGTGCCAGCAGCCCTTCGACAGGGCCGGAGCAGTACTTC. It codes for CASSPSTGPEQYF.

The gene calls are TRBV29-1 and TRBJ2-5, with a tentative D call TRBD1 (6 bases). The V gene lost 6 bases and the J gene lost 5 bases, with 16 bases spanning the gap. The CDR3 length is 13 residues. Germline loops: CDR1 SQVTM, CDR2 ANQGSEA. This chain's CDR3 is CSVLGARWETQYF. CDR3 DNA: TGCAGCGTGCTGGGGGCCCGGTGGGAGACCCAGTACTTC.

The chain is built from TRBV28 and TRBJ1-4; a weak D match, TRBD1 (5 bases). V was shortened by 0 bases and J by 7 bases, with 12 bases between the two germline ends. The CDR3 covers 15 residues. The germline V gene encodes CDR1 MDHEN and CDR2 SYDVKM. The DNA for the CDR3 is TGTGCCAGCAGTTTATGGGGGGGGTTTGGTGAAAAACTGTTTTTT. The encoded protein is CASSLWGGFGEKLFF. The full variable domain, with the rest looked up from reference TRBV28 and TRBJ1-4, is DVKVTQSSRYLVKRTGEKVFLECVQDMDHENMFWYRQDPGLGLRLIYFSYDVKMKEKGDIPEGYSVSREKKERFSLILESASTNQTSMYLCASSLWGGFGEKLFFGSGTQLSVL.

The chain combines TRBV4-3 with TRBJ2-1; 8 nucleotides line up with TRBD2. V was pared by 1 base and J by 4 bases, with 6 bases of the junction left unmatched. Germline V gene lookup returns CDR1 LGHNA and CDR2 YSLEER. The CDR3 covers 16 residues. The CDR3 bases are TGCGCCAGCAGCCAAGCTGTTAGCGGGGTATACAATGAGCAGTTCTTC. It is translated as CASSQAVSGVYNEQFF.

The chain joins TRBV28 to TRBJ1-4; D call uncertain. Per germline, CDR1 MDHEN and CDR2 SYDVKM. V was pared by 5 bases and J by 3 bases, with 16 bases between. This CDR3 is built from 16 residues. DNA for the CDR3: TGTGCCAGCAGTCCCCCCCCGGGATCCTCTAATGAAAAACTGTTTTTT. It codes for CASSPPPGSSNEKLFF.

This sequence joins TRBV7-7 and TRBJ1-4, with no clear D. Germline-derived CDR1 and CDR2 are SSHAT and FNYEAQ (reference sequence). The CDR3 totals 13 residues. V shed 2 bases and J shed 4 bases, with 5 bases lying between them. This CDR3 reads CASSLNSNEKLFF. The CDR3, as DNA: TGTGCCAGCAGCTTAAACAGTAATGAAAAACTGTTTTTT.

The chain recombines TRBV7-3 with TRBJ2-1, with D uncertain. The CDR3 has 16 residues. V lost 2 bases and J lost 4, with 15 bases in between. Germline values: CDR1 SGHTA, CDR2 FQGTGA. The CDR3 region has the DNA TGTGCCAGCAGCTTATACGCAACAACAGTTTACAATGAGCAGTTCTTC. Protein: CASSLYATTVYNEQFF.

This chain links TRBV4-2 with TRBJ2-1; 14 bases are shared with TRBD2. Germline V gene sequence: CDR1 LGHNA, CDR2 YNFKEQ. The CDR3 is 16 amino acids. V trimming: 3 bases; J trimming: 10 bases; junction bases outside the gene matches: 8. This CDR3 is CASSQAGTSGRKEQFF. CDR3 in DNA: TGTGCCAGCAGCCAGGCCGGGACTAGCGGGAGAAAGGAGCAGTTCTTC.

This clone showed up just once. The rearrangement uses TRBV7-3 and TRBJ2-3, with TRBD2 identical over 10 bases. Looked up from germline, CDR1 is SGHTA and CDR2 is FQGTGA. The V and J ends lost 5 bases and 6 bases, in that order; junction bases with no gene match: 14. This CDR3 is built from 17 residues. CDR3 coding DNA: TGTGCCAGCAGCGTCACCGGGACTAGCGCGGGGGGGGATACGCAGTATTTT. Its translation: CASSVTGTSAGGDTQYF.

The chain employs TRBV7-9 and TRBJ2-1, with D possibly being TRBD2 (6 bases). Germline lookup yields CDR1 SEHNR and CDR2 FQNEAQ (reference sequence). The CDR3 is made up of 15 amino acids. V was cut by 5 bases and J by 4 bases, with 15 bases left in between. The CDR3 sequence is CASSRTRAGYNEQFF. The CDR3 DNA reads as TGTGCCAGCAGCCGGACCAGGGCGGGGTACAATGAGCAGTTCTTC.

In its sample, this clone was seen a few times. The chain uses TRBV5-1 and TRBJ2-2; 11 nucleotides agree with TRBD1. This CDR3 is 15 amino acids long. Trimming cost V 4 bases and J 7 bases; bases outside gene matches: 6. The germline gives CDR1 SGHRS, CDR2 YFSETQ. The CDR3 region is CASSPGTGGNGELFF. The CDR3 nucleotides read TGCGCCAGCAGCCCCGGGACAGGGGGTAACGGGGAGCTGTTTTTT.

This clone was counted between two and nine times. V and J are TRBV19 and TRBJ2-5; D not certain. The V end was cut by 4 bases, the J end by 1 base, with 7 bases between. This CDR3 region has 13 residues. The germline V gene encodes CDR1 LNHDA and CDR2 SQIVND (reference sequence). The CDR3 here is CASSRSSQETQYF. The CDR3 nucleotides read TGTGCCAGTAGTAGGAGCTCCCAAGAGACCCAGTACTTC.

The rearrangement joins TRBV4-3 to TRBJ2-5, with D tentatively TRBD2 (6 bases). The closer fit of TRBJ2-7 to the DNA end suggests the J call may be wrong. The germline CDR1 and CDR2 sequences are LGHNA and YSLEER. The CDR3 length is 13 residues. CDR3 in amino acids: CASSPGRETEQYF. In DNA form, the CDR3 reads TGCGCCAGCAGCCCCGGACGGGAGACCGAGCAGTACTTC.

This chain joins TRBV11-3 and TRBJ2-1; 8 bases are shared with TRBD2. The CDR3 contains 15 residues. Germline V gives CDR1 SGHNT, CDR2 YENEEA. V shed 5 bases, J shed 7 bases, and the junction held 10 bases outside the gene matches. Here the CDR3 reads CASSPKAGVRNEQFF. The CDR3 nucleotides are TGTGCCAGCAGCCCGAAAGCGGGAGTAAGAAATGAGCAGTTCTTC.

This clone has just one count. V is TRBV7-6 and J is TRBJ1-1; no firm D call. The CDR3 loop spans 13 amino acids. The germline V gene has CDR1 SGHVS and CDR2 FNYEAQ. The germline V and J ends were trimmed by 6 bases and 0 bases, with 8 bases remaining between them. As DNA, the CDR3 is TGTGCCAGCAGTTTTAGCGTGAACACTGAAGCTTTCTTT. It encodes CASSFSVNTEAFF.